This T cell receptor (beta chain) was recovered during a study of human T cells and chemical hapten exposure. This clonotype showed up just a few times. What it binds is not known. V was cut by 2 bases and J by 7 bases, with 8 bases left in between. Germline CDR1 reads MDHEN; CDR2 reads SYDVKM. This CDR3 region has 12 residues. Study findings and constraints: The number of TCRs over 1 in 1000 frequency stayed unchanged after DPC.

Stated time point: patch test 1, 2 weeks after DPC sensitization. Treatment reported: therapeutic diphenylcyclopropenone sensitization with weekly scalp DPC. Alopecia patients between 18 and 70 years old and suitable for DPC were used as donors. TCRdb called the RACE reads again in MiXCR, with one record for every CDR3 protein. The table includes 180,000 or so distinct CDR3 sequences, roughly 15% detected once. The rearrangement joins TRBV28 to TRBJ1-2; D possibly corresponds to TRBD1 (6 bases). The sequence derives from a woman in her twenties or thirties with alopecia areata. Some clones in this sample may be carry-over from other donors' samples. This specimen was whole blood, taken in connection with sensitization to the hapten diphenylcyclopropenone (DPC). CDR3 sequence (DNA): TGTGCCAGCAGTTTAAGGGGGTTTGGCTACACCTTC. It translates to CASSLRGFGYTF.